This T cell receptor (beta chain) stems from a study of immune characterization of retroperitoneal liposarcoma. The germline CDR1 and CDR2 sequences are MGHDK and SYGVNS. With 0 bases removed from V and 0 bases from J, the gap between germline ends came to 8 bases. The CDR3 length is 15 residues. A single record per CDR3 protein comes from TCRdb applying MiXCR to the PCR reads. The table shows 7,000 to 10,000 distinct CDR3 sequences, with about 41% occurring only once. The V gene is TRBV25-1, the J gene TRBJ2-5; a possible D gene is TRBD2 (6 bases). The source of this sequence is a male donor with retroperitoneal liposarcoma. The sequencing input was tumor tissue. The CDR3 is CASSEYGGYQETQYF. CDR3 sequence (DNA): TGTGCCAGCAGTGAATATGGGGGGTACCAAGAGACCCAGTACTTC.